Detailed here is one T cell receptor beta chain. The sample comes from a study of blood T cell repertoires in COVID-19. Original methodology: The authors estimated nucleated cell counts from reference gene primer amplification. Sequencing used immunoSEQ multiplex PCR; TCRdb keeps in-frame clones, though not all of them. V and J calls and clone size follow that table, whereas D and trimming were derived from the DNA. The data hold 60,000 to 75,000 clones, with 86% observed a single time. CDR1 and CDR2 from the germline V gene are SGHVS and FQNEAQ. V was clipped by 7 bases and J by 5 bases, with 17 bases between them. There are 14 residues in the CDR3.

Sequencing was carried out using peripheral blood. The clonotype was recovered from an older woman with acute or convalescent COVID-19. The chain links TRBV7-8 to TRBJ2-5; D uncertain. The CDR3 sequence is CASNSQAQKETQYF. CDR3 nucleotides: TGTGCCAGCAACTCGCAGGCCCAAAAGGAGACCCAGTACTTC.